In this sample, the clone carrying this T cell receptor (beta chain) turned up a few times. This specimen belongs to a study of blood T cell repertoires in COVID-19. Between the trimmed V and J ends, which lost 0 bases and 12 bases, there was a span of 20 bases. This CDR3 contains 15 residues. Germline-derived CDR1 and CDR2 are GTSNPN and SVGIG (reference sequence). Some clones are missing from TCRdb's copy, which holds only in-frame ones; the method was immunoSEQ multiplex PCR. In the table there are some 110,000 clones, 70% to 80% of which are singletons. The V and J genes are TRBV30 and TRBJ1-4; the D is unclear. This TCR came from a human donor with acute or convalescent COVID-19. The donor label of this sample is uncertain. The sequenced material came from peripheral blood. The CDR3 coding sequence is TGTGCCTGGAGTGTCCGTCGCTCTCGTACGGAGGAACTGTTTTTT. Encoded protein: CAWSVRRSRTEELFF.